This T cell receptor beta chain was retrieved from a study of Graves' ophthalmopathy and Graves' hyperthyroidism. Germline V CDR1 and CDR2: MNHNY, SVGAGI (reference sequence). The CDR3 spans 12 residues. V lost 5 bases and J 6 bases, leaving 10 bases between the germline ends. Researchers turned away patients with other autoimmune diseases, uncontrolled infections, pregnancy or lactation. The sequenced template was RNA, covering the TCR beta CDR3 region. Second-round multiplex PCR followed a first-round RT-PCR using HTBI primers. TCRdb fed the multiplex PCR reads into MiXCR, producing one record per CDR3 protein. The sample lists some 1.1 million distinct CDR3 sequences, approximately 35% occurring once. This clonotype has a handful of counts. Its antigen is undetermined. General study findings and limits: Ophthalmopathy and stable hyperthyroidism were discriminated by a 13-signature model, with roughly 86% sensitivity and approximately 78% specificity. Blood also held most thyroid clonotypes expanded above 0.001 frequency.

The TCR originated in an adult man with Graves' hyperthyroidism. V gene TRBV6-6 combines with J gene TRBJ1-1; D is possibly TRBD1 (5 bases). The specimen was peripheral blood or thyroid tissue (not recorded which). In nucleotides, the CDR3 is TGTGCCAGCAGTCCCGGACACCCTGAAGCTTTCTTT. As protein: CASSPGHPEAFF.